This paragraph covers one TCR beta chain sequence. Only in-frame clones appear in the TCRdb table, and some are missing; sequencing was by immunoSEQ multiplex PCR. Of 1.5 million to 2.5 million clones in the sample, about 95% were seen once. The data derive from a study of shared clonotypes between healthy human individuals. Naive CD8 cells, CD45RO-negative and positively selected for CCR7, excluded terminally differentiated effector memory CD45RA+ cells. The CDR3 has 15 amino acids. V lost 5 bases and J 6 bases, leaving 16 bases between the germline ends. The germline V gene has CDR1 SEHNR and CDR2 FQNEAQ (reference sequence).

Sequencing was done on a sample of naive CD8+ T cells sorted from blood. The TCR sequence derives from a man between 18 and 29 years old in good health. The genes are TRBV7-9 and TRBJ2-2; a possible D gene is TRBD1 (6 bases). The CDR3 nucleotides are TGTGCCAGCAGCCCTACTGAACAGGGCGCCGGGGAGCTGTTTTTT. This translates into CASSPTEQGAGELFF. Filled out from reference TRBV7-9 and TRBJ2-2, the complete variable domain reads DTGVSQNPRHKITKRGQNVTFRCDPISEHNRLYWYRQTLGQGPEFLTYFQNEAQLEKSRLLSDRFSAERPKGSFSTLEIQRTEQGDSAMYLCASSPTEQGAGELFFGEGSRLTVL.